This is a list of T cell receptor beta chains from one sample in a study of identical twins. MiXCR was run by TCRdb on the 5' RACE reads, yielding one entry per CDR3 protein. Among hundreds of thousands of distinct CDR3 sequences listed, about 7.5% were seen once. The same sample was also used in a study of yellow fever vaccine responses in identical twins.

The sequenced sample consisted of memory (CD45RO+) T cells sorted from blood. These TCRs come from a woman between 18 and 30 years old in good health. Both conserved end residues are trimmed from each CDR3. The D gene is left open where the match is weak.

J gene | D gene | V gene | CDR3 protein
TRBJ1-6 | . | TRBV11-2 | ASSSGQSLGSPLH
TRBJ2-7 | TRBD2 | TRBV9 | ASSVAAGAVYEQY
TRBJ2-5 | TRBD2 | TRBV7-2 | ASSQTSGAPN
TRBJ2-1 | . | TRBV6-1 | ASREGDGYNEQF
TRBJ2-1 | . | TRBV5-1 | ASSLGQSYNEQF
TRBJ2-5 | . | TRBV6-5 | ASSYSLGAGETQY
TRBJ2-3 | . | TRBV5-1 | ASSLGRITDTQY
TRBJ2-7 | TRBD2 | TRBV27 | ASGGGRNEQY
TRBJ2-5 | TRBD1 | TRBV29-1 | SIYPATGEETQY
TRBJ2-6 | . | TRBV7-2 | ASSAKNPGANVLT
TRBJ2-2 | . | TRBV7-8 | ASSTNNANTGELF
TRBJ2-7 | . | TRBV28 | ASSESYEQY
TRBJ2-1 | . | TRBV20-1 | SARGGGDKSSYNEQF
TRBJ1-5 | . | TRBV28 | ASGGGINQPQH
TRBJ2-1 | . | TRBV4-2 | ASSPSSWGDEQF
TRBJ2-1 | . | TRBV6-1 | ASTKGTAAVRGNEQF
. | TRBD2 | TRBV7-2 | ASSTRGDQPQY
TRBJ2-3 | TRBD2 | TRBV5-1 | ASGGGIGTDTQY
TRBJ2-1 | . | TRBV7-2 | ASSLDIVGERF
TRBJ1-5 | TRBD1 | TRBV6-1 | ASSRGQAQPQH
TRBJ2-3 | . | TRBV6-1 | ASSEAWAGALDTQY
TRBJ2-3 | . | TRBV20-1 | SARDLMGDTQY
TRBJ2-2 | . | TRBV5-1 | ASIGETGELF
TRBJ2-3 | . | TRBV12-3/TRBV12-4 | ASTLRPRVGTDTQY
TRBJ2-2 | . | TRBV24-1 | ATSDLRGQTNTGELF
TRBJ1-2 | . | TRBV7-9 | ASSRPQGNTNYGYT
TRBJ2-1 | TRBD1 | TRBV12-3/TRBV12-4 | ASSLRQGDNEQF
TRBJ2-5 | . | TRBV6-5 | ASSGSETQY
TRBJ1-6 | . | TRBV6-1 | ASRVGHGSYNSPLH
TRBJ1-5 | . | TRBV5-6 | ASSLSWGNNQPQH
TRBJ1-2 | TRBD1 | TRBV2 | ASSEGTGPSYGYT
TRBJ2-6 | . | TRBV6-4 | ASTPSGEGAGANVLT
TRBJ2-7 | TRBD2 | TRBV7-8 | ASSLLAGTSSYEQY
TRBJ2-3 | . | TRBV20-1 | SAGRGFQSTDTQY
TRBJ2-3 | TRBD2 | TRBV6-2/TRBV6-3 | ASSYGLAGVADTQY
TRBJ1-1 | TRBD1 | TRBV10-3 | AKDRDRGRKDEAF
TRBJ2-7 | . | TRBV20-1 | SARRPQYYEQY
TRBJ2-6 | TRBD1 | TRBV10-3 | AISEPRPGTGLKGANVLT
TRBJ1-1 | . | TRBV20-1 | SAREGNTEAF
TRBJ2-1 | TRBD2 | TRBV4-2 | ASSPSGFSYNEQF
TRBJ1-2 | . | TRBV20-1 | SARDSIYGYT
TRBJ2-5 | . | TRBV20-1 | SSREQKETQY
TRBJ2-3 | . | TRBV5-1 | ASSLESSYASTQY
TRBJ2-2 | . | TRBV11-3 | ASSLKLTGELF
TRBJ2-5 | . | TRBV9 | ASSVGAGDETQY
TRBJ1-1 | TRBD1 | TRBV7-2 | ASKGGTGNTEAF
TRBJ1-4 | . | TRBV2 | ASMTDDEKLF
TRBJ2-1 | . | TRBV9 | ASSVEGGSYNEQF